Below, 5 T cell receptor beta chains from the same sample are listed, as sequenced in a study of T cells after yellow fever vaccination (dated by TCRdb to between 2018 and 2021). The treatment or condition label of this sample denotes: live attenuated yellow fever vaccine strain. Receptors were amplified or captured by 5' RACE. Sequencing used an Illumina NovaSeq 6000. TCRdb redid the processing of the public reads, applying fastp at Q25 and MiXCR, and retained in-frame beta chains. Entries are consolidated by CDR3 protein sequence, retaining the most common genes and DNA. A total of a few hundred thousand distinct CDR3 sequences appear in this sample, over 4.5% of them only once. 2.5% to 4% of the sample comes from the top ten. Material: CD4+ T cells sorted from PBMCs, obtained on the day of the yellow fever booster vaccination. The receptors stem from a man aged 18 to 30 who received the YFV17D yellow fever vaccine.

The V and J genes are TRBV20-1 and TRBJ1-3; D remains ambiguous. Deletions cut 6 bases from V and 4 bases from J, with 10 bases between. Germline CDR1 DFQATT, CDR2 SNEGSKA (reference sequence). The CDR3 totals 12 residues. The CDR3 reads CSAGIYGNTIYF. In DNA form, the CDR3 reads TGCAGTGCCGGGATATACGGAAACACCATATATTTT.

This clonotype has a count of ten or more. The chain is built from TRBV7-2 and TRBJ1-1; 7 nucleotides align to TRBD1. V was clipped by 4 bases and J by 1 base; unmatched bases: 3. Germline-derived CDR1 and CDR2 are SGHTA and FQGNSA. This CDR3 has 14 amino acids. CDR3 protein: CASSSYRGNTEAFF. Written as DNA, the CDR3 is TGTGCCAGCAGCTCCTACAGGGGGAACACTGAAGCTTTCTTT.

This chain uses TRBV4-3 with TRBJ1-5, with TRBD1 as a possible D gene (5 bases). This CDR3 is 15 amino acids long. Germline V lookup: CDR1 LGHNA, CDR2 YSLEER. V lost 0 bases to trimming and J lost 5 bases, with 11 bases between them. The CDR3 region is CASSQDLWGHQPQHF. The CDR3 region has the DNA TGCGCCAGCAGCCAAGATCTCTGGGGCCATCAGCCCCAGCATTTT.

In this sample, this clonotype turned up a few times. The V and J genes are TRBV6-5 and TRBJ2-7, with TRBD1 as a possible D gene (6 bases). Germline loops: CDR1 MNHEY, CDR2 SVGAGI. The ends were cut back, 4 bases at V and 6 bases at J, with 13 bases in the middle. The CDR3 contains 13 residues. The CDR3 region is CASSSRTAREQYV. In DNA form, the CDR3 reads TGTGCCAGCAGTTCCCGGACAGCGCGCGAGCAGTACGTC.

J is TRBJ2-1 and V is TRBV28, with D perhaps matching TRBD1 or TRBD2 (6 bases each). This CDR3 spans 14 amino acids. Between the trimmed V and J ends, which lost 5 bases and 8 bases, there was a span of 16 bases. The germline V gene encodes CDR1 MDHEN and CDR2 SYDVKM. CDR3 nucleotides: TGTGCCAGCAGTCCCCCGGGGGCGTTGGATGAGCAGTTCTTC. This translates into CASSPPGALDEQFF.